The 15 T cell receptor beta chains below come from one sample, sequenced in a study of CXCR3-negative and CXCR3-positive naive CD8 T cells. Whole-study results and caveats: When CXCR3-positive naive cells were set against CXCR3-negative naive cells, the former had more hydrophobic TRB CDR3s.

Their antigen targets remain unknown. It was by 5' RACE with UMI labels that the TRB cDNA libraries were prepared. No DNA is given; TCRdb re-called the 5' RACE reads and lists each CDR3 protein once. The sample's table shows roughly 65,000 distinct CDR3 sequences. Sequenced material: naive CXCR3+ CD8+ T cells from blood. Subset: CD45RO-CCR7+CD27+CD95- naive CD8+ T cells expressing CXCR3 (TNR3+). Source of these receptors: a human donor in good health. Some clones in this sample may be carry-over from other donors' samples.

The CDR3 reads CAISDGTVQETQYF. This sequence joins TRBV10-3 and TRBJ2-5. Germline CDR1 and CDR2: ENHRY and SYGVKD. This CDR3 region has 14 residues.

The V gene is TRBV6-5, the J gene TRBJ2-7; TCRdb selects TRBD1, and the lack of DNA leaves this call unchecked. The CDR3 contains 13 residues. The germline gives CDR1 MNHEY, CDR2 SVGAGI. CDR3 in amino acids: CASSDRGHYEQYF.

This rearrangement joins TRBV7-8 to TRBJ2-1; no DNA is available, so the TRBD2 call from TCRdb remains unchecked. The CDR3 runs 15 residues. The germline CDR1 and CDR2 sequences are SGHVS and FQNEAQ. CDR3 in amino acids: CASSLAAGGRYEQFF.

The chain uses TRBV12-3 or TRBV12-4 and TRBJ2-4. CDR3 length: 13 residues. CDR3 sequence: CASSFRSKNIPYF.

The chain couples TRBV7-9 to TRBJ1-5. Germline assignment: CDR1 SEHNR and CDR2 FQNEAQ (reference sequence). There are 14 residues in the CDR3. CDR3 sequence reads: CASSLVARDQPQHF.

CDR3 amino acids: CASSPTGEGYEQYF. The chain links TRBV12-3 or TRBV12-4 to TRBJ2-7; TCRdb's assignment of TRBD1 cannot be checked, as there is no DNA. This CDR3 has 14 amino acids.

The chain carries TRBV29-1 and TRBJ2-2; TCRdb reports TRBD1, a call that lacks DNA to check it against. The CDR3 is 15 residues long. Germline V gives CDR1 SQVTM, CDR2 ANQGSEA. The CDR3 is CSVKAQGGATGELFF.

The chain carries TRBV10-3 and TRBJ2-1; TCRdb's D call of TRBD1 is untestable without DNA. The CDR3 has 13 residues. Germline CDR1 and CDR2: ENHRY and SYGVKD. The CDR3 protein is CAITPGSYNEQFF.

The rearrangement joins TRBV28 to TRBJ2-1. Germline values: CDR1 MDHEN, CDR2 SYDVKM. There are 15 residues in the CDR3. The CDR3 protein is CASSFRGPSENEQFF.

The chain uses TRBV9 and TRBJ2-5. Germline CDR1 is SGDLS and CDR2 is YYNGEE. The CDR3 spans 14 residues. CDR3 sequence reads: CASSATGYQETQYF.

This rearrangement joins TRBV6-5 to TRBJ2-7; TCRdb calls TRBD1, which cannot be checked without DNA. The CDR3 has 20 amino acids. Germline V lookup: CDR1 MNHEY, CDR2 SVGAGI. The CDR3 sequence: CASSYSQTGLGAYAIYEQYF.

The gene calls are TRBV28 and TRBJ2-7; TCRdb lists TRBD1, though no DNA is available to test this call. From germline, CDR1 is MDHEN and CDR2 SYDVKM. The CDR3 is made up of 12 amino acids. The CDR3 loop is CASTLGGYEQYF. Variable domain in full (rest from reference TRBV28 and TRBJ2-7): DVKVTQSSRYLVKRTGEKVFLECVQDMDHENMFWYRQDPGLGLRLIYFSYDVKMKEKGDIPEGYSVSREKKERFSLILESASTNQTSMYLCASTLGGYEQYFGPGTRLTVT.

The CDR3 loop reads CSARLAGYNEQFF. The chain has TRBV20-1 and TRBJ2-1; TCRdb's assignment of TRBD2 cannot be checked, as there is no DNA. The CDR3 loop spans 13 amino acids. CDR1 and CDR2 from the germline V gene are DFQATT and SNEGSKA (reference sequence).

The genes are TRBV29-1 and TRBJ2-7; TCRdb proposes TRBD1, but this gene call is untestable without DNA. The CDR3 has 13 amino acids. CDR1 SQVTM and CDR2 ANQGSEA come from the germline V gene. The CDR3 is CSVGQGGPYEQYF.

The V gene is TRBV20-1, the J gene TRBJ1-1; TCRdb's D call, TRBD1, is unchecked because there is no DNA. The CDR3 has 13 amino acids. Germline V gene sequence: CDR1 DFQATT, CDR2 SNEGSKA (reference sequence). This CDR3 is CSASPRGGTEAFF.